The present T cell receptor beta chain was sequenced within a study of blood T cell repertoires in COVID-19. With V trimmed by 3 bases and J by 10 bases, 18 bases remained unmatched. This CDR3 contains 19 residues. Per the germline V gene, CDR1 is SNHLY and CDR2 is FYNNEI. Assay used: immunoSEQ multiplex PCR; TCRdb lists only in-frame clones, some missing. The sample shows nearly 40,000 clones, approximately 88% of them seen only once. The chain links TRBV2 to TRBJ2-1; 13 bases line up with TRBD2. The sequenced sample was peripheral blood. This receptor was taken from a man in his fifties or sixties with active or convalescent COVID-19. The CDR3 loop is CASSEGGGTPGLAGIEQFF. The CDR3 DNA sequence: TGTGCCAGCAGTGAGGGGGGGGGTACTCCGGGACTAGCGGGAATAGAGCAGTTCTTC.